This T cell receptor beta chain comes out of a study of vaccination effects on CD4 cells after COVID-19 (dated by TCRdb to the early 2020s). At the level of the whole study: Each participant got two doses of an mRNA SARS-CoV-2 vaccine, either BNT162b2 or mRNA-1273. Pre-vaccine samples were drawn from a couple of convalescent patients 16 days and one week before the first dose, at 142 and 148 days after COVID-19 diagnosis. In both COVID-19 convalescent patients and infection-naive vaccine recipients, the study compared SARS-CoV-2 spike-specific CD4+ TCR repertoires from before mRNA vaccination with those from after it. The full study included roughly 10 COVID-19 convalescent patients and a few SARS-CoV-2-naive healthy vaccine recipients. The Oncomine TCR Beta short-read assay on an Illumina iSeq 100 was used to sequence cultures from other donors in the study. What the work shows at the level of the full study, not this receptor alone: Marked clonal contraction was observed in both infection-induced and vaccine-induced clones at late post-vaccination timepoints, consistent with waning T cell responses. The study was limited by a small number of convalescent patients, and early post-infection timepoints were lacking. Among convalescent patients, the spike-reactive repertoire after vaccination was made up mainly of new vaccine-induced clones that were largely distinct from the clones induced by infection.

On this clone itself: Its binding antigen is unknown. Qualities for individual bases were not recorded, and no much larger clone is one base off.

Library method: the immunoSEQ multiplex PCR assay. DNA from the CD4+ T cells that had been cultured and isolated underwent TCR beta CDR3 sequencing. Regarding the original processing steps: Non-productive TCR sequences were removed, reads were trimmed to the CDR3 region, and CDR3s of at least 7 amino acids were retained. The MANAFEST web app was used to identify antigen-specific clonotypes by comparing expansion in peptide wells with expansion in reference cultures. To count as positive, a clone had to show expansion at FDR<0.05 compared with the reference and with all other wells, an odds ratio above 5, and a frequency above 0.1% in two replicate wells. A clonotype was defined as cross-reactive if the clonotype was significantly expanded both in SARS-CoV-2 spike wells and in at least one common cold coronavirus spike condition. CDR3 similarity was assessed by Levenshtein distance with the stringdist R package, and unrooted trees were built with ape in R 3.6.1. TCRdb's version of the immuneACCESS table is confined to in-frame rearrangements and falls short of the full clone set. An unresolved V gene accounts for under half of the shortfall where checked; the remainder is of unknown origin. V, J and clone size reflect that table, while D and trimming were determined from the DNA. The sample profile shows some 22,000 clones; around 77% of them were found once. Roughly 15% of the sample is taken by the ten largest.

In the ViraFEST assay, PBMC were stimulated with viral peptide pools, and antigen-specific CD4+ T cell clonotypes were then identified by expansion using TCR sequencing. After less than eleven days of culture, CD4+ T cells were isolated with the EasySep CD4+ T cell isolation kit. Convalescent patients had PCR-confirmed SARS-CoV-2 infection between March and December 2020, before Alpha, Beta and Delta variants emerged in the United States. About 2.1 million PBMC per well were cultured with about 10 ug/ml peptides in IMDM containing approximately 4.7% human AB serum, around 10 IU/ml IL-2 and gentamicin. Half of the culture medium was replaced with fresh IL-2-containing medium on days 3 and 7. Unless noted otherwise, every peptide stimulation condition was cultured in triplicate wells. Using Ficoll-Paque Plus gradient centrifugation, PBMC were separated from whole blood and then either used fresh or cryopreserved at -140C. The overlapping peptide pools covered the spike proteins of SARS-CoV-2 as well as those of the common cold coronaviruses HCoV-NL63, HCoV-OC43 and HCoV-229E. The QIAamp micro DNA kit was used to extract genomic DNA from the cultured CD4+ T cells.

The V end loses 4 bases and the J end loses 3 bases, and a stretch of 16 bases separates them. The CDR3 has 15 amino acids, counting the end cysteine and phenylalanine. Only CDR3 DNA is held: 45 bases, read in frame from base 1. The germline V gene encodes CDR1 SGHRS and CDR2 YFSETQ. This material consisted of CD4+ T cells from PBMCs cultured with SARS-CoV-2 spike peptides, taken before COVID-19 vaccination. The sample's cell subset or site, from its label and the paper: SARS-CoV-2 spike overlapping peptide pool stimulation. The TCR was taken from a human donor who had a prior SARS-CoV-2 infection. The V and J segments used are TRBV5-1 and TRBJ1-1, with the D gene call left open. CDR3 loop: CASSPRSDTYTEAFF. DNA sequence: TGCGCCAGCAGCCCCCGAAGTGACACATACACTGAAGCTTTCTTT. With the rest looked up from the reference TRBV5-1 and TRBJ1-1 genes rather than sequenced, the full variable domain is KAGVTQTPRYLIKTRGQQVTLSCSPISGHRSVSWYQQTPGQGLQFLFEYFSETQRNKGNFPGRFSGRQFSNSRSEMNVSTLELGDSALYLCASSPRSDTYTEAFFGQGTRLTVV.